The clone carrying this T cell receptor beta chain has only a few counts. The sample belongs to a study of blood T cells in healthy people across ages. Trimming stripped 2 bases from V and 1 base from J, with 11 bases between. Per the germline V gene, CDR1 is SGHVS and CDR2 is FNYEAQ. The CDR3 consists of 15 residues. Then a second PCR, running roughly 7 to 11 cycles, was carried out with a sample-barcoded 5' primer and a J-beta primer mix. CDR3-containing paired-end reads numbering at least 2.5 million came from each sample. TCRdb re-analysed the 5' RACE reads in MiXCR, keeping a single row per CDR3 protein. The sample holds hundreds of thousands of distinct CDR3 sequences, under 55% seen once.

This sequence joins TRBV7-6 and TRBJ2-5, with D possibly being TRBD1 (5 bases). This TCR was recovered from a man aged 55 to 70 in good health. The specimen sequenced was blood. The CDR3 here is CASSLFERGQETQYF. CDR3 sequence (DNA): TGTGCCAGCAGCTTATTTGAAAGGGGCCAAGAGACCCAGTACTTC. The full variable domain, with the rest looked up from reference TRBV7-6 and TRBJ2-5, is GAGVSQSPRYKVTKRGQDVALRCDPISGHVSLYWYRQALGQGPEFLTYFNYEAQQDKSGLPNDRFSAERPEGSISTLTIQRTEQRDSAMYRCASSLFERGQETQYFGPGTRLLVL.